A selection of T cell receptor beta chains follows, all from one sample in a study of cytomegalovirus exposure and HLA in healthy donors. Clones were read by immunoSEQ multiplex PCR, and TCRdb kept only the in-frame ones, dropping some. The sample has some 260,000 clones; 90% are singletons. The sample consisted of PBMCs. These receptors all come from a woman aged 25 to 39 in good health and CMV-seronegative. The CDR3 runs from the conserved cysteine through the conserved F or W. D genes are given only for firm matches. Expanded clones are given a class, and other clones once, few, many or no size at all.

d_call: NA; j_call: TRBJ2-5; clone_size: NA; v_call: TRBV6-5; cdr3_nt: TGTGCCAGCAGTTACGGGGGGGAGACCCAGTACTTC; cdr3_aa: CASSYGGETQYF
d_call: TRBD2; j_call: TRBJ2-5; clone_size: NA; v_call: TRBV5-5; cdr3_nt: TGTGCCAGCAGCATGGGACTAGCGGAGTACCAAGAGACCCAGTACTTC; cdr3_aa: CASSMGLAEYQETQYF
d_call: NA; j_call: TRBJ2-1; clone_size: NA; v_call: TRBV28; cdr3_nt: TGTGCCAGCAGTCGACCGGGACCGGGGGTCCATGAGCAGTTCTTC; cdr3_aa: CASSRPGPGVHEQFF
d_call: NA; j_call: TRBJ2-1; clone_size: once; v_call: TRBV28; cdr3_nt: TGTGCCAGCGGCGGGGGACAGGCTTACAATGAGCAGTTCTTC; cdr3_aa: CASGGGQAYNEQFF
d_call: NA; j_call: TRBJ2-2; clone_size: NA; v_call: TRBV6-5; cdr3_nt: TGTGCCAGCAAAGACTCATACACCGGGGAGCTGTTTTTT; cdr3_aa: CASKDSYTGELFF
d_call: NA; j_call: TRBJ2-5; clone_size: once; v_call: TRBV7-9; cdr3_nt: TGTGCCAGCAGCTGGTACAGGGAGGACAAAGAGACCCAGTACTTC; cdr3_aa: CASSWYREDKETQYF
d_call: NA; j_call: TRBJ2-1; clone_size: NA; v_call: TRBV7-3; cdr3_nt: TGTGCCAGCAGCTTAACGGGGGTCAATGAGCAGTTCTTC; cdr3_aa: CASSLTGVNEQFF
d_call: NA; j_call: TRBJ2-7; clone_size: once; v_call: TRBV27; cdr3_nt: TGTGCCTCCTCGGAGGGTTCCTACGAGCAGTACTTC; cdr3_aa: CASSEGSYEQYF
d_call: TRBD2; j_call: TRBJ2-1; clone_size: NA; v_call: TRBV28; cdr3_nt: TGTGCCAGCAGTTTCCCTAGCGGGAGCTACAATGAGCAGTTCTTC; cdr3_aa: CASSFPSGSYNEQFF
d_call: TRBD1; j_call: TRBJ1-1; clone_size: NA; v_call: TRBV2; cdr3_nt: TGTGCCAGCAGTGCCCCAGGGACAGGGAACACTGAAGCTTTCTTT; cdr3_aa: CASSAPGTGNTEAFF
d_call: NA; j_call: TRBJ2-1; clone_size: NA; v_call: TRBV7-9; cdr3_nt: TGTGCCAGCCAAGGGCAGGACCGATACAATGAGCAGTTCTTC; cdr3_aa: CASQGQDRYNEQFF
d_call: NA; j_call: TRBJ1-4; clone_size: NA; v_call: TRBV28; cdr3_nt: TGTGCCAGCAGTGACCTTGAGCCTTCGGTCGAAAAACTGTTTTTT; cdr3_aa: CASSDLEPSVEKLFF
d_call: NA; j_call: TRBJ2-2; clone_size: once; v_call: TRBV27; cdr3_nt: TGTGCCAGCAGTTTATTGGGGGCCGCGAACACCGGGGAGCTGTTTTTT; cdr3_aa: CASSLLGAANTGELFF
d_call: NA; j_call: TRBJ2-1; clone_size: NA; v_call: TRBV19; cdr3_nt: TGTGCCAGTAGAGGCCGGCGGCTCTCCTACAATGAGCAGTTCTTC; cdr3_aa: CASRGRRLSYNEQFF
d_call: NA; j_call: TRBJ2-3; clone_size: NA; v_call: TRBV4-1; cdr3_nt: TGCGCCAGCAGCCAAGATCAGCGCACAGATACGCAGTATTTT; cdr3_aa: CASSQDQRTDTQYF
d_call: TRBD2; j_call: TRBJ2-3; clone_size: NA; v_call: TRBV5-6; cdr3_nt: TGTGCCAGCAGCCGACTAGCGGGAGAGCCAGATACGCAGTATTTT; cdr3_aa: CASSRLAGEPDTQYF
d_call: NA; j_call: TRBJ1-2; clone_size: NA; v_call: TRBV28; cdr3_nt: TGTGCCACTACAAATCGGATTACGGGTTCATCTGGCTACACCTTC; cdr3_aa: CATTNRITGSSGYTF
d_call: TRBD2; j_call: TRBJ2-5; clone_size: NA; v_call: TRBV6-1; cdr3_nt: TGTGCCAGCAGTCAAGGGACTAGCGTGGGAGGAGAGACCCAGTACTTC; cdr3_aa: CASSQGTSVGGETQYF
d_call: TRBD2; j_call: TRBJ2-1; clone_size: NA; v_call: TRBV9; cdr3_nt: TGTGCCAGCAGCGGCGGGAGGGTTTGGGATGAGCAGTTCTTC; cdr3_aa: CASSGGRVWDEQFF
d_call: TRBD1; j_call: TRBJ1-1; clone_size: NA; v_call: TRBV29-1; cdr3_nt: TGCAGCGTTAAGGGGACAGGGATGAACACTGAAGCTTTCTTT; cdr3_aa: CSVKGTGMNTEAFF
d_call: NA; j_call: TRBJ2-5; clone_size: NA; v_call: TRBV2; cdr3_nt: TGTGCCAGCAGTGAACCCGTCGGGAGTTTAAAAGAGACCCAGTACTTC; cdr3_aa: CASSEPVGSLKETQYF
d_call: TRBD2; j_call: TRBJ2-3; clone_size: NA; v_call: TRBV13; cdr3_nt: TGTGCCAGCAGCTTAGCGGGGGGACCCACAGATACGCAGTATTTT; cdr3_aa: CASSLAGGPTDTQYF
d_call: NA; j_call: TRBJ2-6; clone_size: NA; v_call: TRBV4-3; cdr3_nt: TGCGCCAGCAGCCAAGACAGGGCCAACGTCCTGACTTTC; cdr3_aa: CASSQDRANVLTF
d_call: NA; j_call: TRBJ2-7; clone_size: NA; v_call: TRBV7-3; cdr3_nt: TGTGCCAGCAGCCCGATAGGGGGCTACGAGCAGTACTTC; cdr3_aa: CASSPIGGYEQYF
d_call: TRBD1; j_call: TRBJ2-1; clone_size: NA; v_call: TRBV7-9; cdr3_nt: TGTGCCAGCAGCTTAGCGACAGGGGCCCTTTACAATGAGCAGTTCTTC; cdr3_aa: CASSLATGALYNEQFF
d_call: TRBD2; j_call: TRBJ2-7; clone_size: once; v_call: TRBV5-4; cdr3_nt: TGTGCCAGCAGCGCGGGGAGGGCGGGAGACTACGAGCAGTACTTC; cdr3_aa: CASSAGRAGDYEQYF
d_call: NA; j_call: TRBJ2-3; clone_size: NA; v_call: TRBV5-5; cdr3_nt: TGTGCCAGCAGCTGGGGCGGGGAGACAGATACGCAGTATTTT; cdr3_aa: CASSWGGETDTQYF
d_call: NA; j_call: TRBJ2-7; clone_size: once; v_call: TRBV18; cdr3_nt: TGTGCCAGCTCACCAATCGGGAGCGACTACGAGCAGTACTTC; cdr3_aa: CASSPIGSDYEQYF
d_call: NA; j_call: TRBJ2-5; clone_size: NA; v_call: TRBV5-6; cdr3_nt: TGTGCCAGCAGCTTGACCCCGAACCCCTCGGGGCAAGAGACCCAGTACTTC; cdr3_aa: CASSLTPNPSGQETQYF